This entry lists 22 T cell receptor beta chains sequenced from one sample in a study of T cell repertoires in cytomegalovirus infection. A single record per CDR3 protein comes from TCRdb applying MiXCR to the reads. This table has 490,000 or so distinct CDR3 sequences, 11% appearing once. The sample taken for sequencing was PBMCs. These receptors all stem from a human donor in good health (CMV status not recorded). Some clones in this sample may be carry-over from other donors' samples.

This clonotype was seen more than once but under ten times. The chain employs TRBV15 and TRBJ1-3; D unresolved. The CDR3 covers 13 residues. Germline loops: CDR1 LNHNV, CDR2 YYDKDF (reference sequence). V was shortened by 5 bases and J by 3 bases, with 8 bases between the two germline ends. CDR3 nucleotide sequence: TGTGCCACCAGCGCTACTATTGGAAACACCATATATTTT. Amino acids: CATSATIGNTIYF. Filled out from reference TRBV15 and TRBJ1-3, the complete variable domain reads DAMVIQNPRYQVTQFGKPVTLSCSQTLNHNVMYWYQQKSSQAPKLLFHYYDKDFNNEADTPDNFQSRRPNTSFCFLDIRSPGLGDTAMYLCATSATIGNTIYFGEGSWLTVV.

This clonotype was recorded many times. This chain connects TRBV7-2 to TRBJ2-2; D could derive from TRBD1 or TRBD2 (6 bases each). Trimming pared 1 base from V and 6 bases from J, leaving 9 bases between. There are 14 residues in the CDR3. CDR1 and CDR2 from the germline V gene are SGHTA and FQGNSA. The CDR3 region has the DNA TGTGCCAGCAGCTTAGTAGGGGGGTCCGGGGAGCTGTTTTTT. Translated: CASSLVGGSGELFF.

This clonotype was recorded a few times. The J gene is TRBJ1-1, the V gene TRBV14, with D perhaps TRBD1 (6 bases). Trimming left V 1 base short and J 5 bases short, with 8 bases between. The germline V gene has CDR1 SGHDN and CDR2 FVKESK. This CDR3 has 13 amino acids. Here the CDR3 reads CASSQVRGTEAFF. The CDR3, as DNA: TGTGCCAGCAGCCAAGTCAGGGGAACTGAAGCTTTCTTT.

Details on this clonotype: The conserved phenylalanine or tryptophan is not found at the CDR3 terminus, so this likely reflects a read error. The rearrangement joins TRBV6-5 to TRBJ1-2, with a tentative D call TRBD1 (6 bases). With 6 bases removed from V and 2 bases from J, the gap between germline ends came to 10 bases. The CDR3 has 13 amino acids. Germline CDR1 reads MNHEY; CDR2 reads SVGAGI. CDR3 protein: CASSMTGNYGYTL. In DNA form, the CDR3 reads TGTGCCAGCAGCATGACAGGAAACTATGGCTACACCCTC.

V is TRBV2 and J is TRBJ1-2; D is unclear. Trimming removed 3 bases at V and 5 bases at J, with 13 bases between. The CDR3 sequence is 14 residues long. The germline CDR1 and CDR2 sequences are SNHLY and FYNNEI. The DNA for the CDR3 is TGTGCCAGCAGTGATCTGGGCAGAGATTATGGCTACACCTTC. It specifies CASSDLGRDYGYTF.

This clonotype was observed at least ten times. The CDR3 loop is CASSLPRGSYEQYF. In DNA form, the CDR3 reads TGTGCCAGCAGCTTACCCCGGGGCTCCTACGAGCAGTACTTC. The chain couples TRBV7-9 to TRBJ2-7; weak D call: TRBD2 (5 bases). Germline V gene lookup returns CDR1 SEHNR and CDR2 FQNEAQ (reference sequence). V was clipped by 2 bases and J by 0 bases, with 8 bases between them. This CDR3 is 14 amino acids long.

The chain employs TRBV18 and TRBJ2-1; 7 bases agree with TRBD1. CDR3 length: 15 residues. J lost 2 bases, V lost 2 bases, and 3 bases had no gene match. Germline lookup yields CDR1 KGHSH and CDR2 LQKENI. Here the CDR3 DNA reads TGTGCCAGCTCACCATCGGGACAGACCTACAATGAGCAGTTCTTC. Translating it yields CASSPSGQTYNEQFF.

The chain joins TRBV20-1 to TRBJ2-2; D assignment may be TRBD1 or TRBD2 (5 bases each). Germline V gene lookup returns CDR1 DFQATT and CDR2 SNEGSKA (reference sequence). The V and J ends lost 2 bases and 11 bases respectively, with 18 bases between them. This CDR3 has 14 residues. The DNA of the CDR3 is TGCAGTGCTAGAAGACCCCAGGGACGAGGAGAGCTGTTTTTT. This sequence encodes CSARRPQGRGELFF.

The genes are TRBV10-3 and TRBJ1-4; TRBD1 might be the D (6 bases). Germline values: CDR1 ENHRY, CDR2 SYGVKD. The germline V and J ends were trimmed by 10 bases and 5 bases, with 17 bases remaining between them. The CDR3 is 14 amino acids. The CDR3 DNA reads as TGTGCCACCTGGGGGGGCCGGGCGAATGAAAAACTGTTTTTT. This encodes CATWGGRANEKLFF.

This clonotype was found many times. The V and J genes are TRBV2 and TRBJ2-1; 8 bases are shared with TRBD2. CDR3 length: 15 amino acids. The V and J ends lost 9 bases and 6 bases, in that order; junction bases with no gene match: 13. Germline V gene data show CDR1 as SNHLY and CDR2 as FYNNEI. CDR3 coding DNA: TGTGCCAGAGTCAACGGGGCGGGAGGTCTCAATGAGCAGTTCTTC. This sequence encodes CARVNGAGGLNEQFF.

This clonotype showed up many times. One junction end disagrees with the germline gene, perhaps due to a read error. This chain joins TRBV7-6 and TRBJ2-5; TRBD2 aligns across 7 bases. Germline V gene lookup returns CDR1 SGHVS and CDR2 FNYEAQ. The CDR3 runs to 12 residues. CDR3 amino acids: CASSPGGEIQYF. The CDR3 DNA reads as TGTGCTAGCAGCCCGGGAGGAGAAATCCAGTACTTC.

This clonotype was counted a few times. V is TRBV20-1 and J is TRBJ2-7; TRBD1 matches 11 bases. CDR1 DFQATT and CDR2 SNEGSKA come from the germline V gene (reference sequence). Trimming removed 0 bases from V and 1 base from J; junction bases left unmatched: 8. CDR3 length: 17 residues. The CDR3 coding sequence is TGCAGTGCTAGAGATATCACGGACAGGGGGCAATCCTACGAGCAGTACTTC. It specifies CSARDITDRGQSYEQYF.

This clonotype appeared a few times. This chain uses TRBV29-1 with TRBJ1-1; 8 bases match TRBD1. Trimming removed 3 bases from V and 1 base from J; junction bases left unmatched: 7. This CDR3 has 15 residues. CDR1 and CDR2 from the germline V gene are SQVTM and ANQGSEA. CDR3 protein: CSVEITGTGNTEAFF. In DNA form, the CDR3 reads TGCAGCGTTGAGATTACCGGGACAGGGAACACTGAAGCTTTCTTT.

This clonotype came up many times. CDR3 sequence: CASSLTRQGARTGELFF. DNA for the CDR3: TGTGCCAGCAGCTTAACCCGACAGGGGGCGCGCACCGGGGAGCTGTTTTTT. This sequence joins TRBV7-9 and TRBJ2-2; 10 bases fit TRBD1. This CDR3 has 17 amino acids. In germline, CDR1 is SEHNR, CDR2 FQNEAQ (reference sequence). J was trimmed by 4 bases and V by 2 bases; bases with no gene match: 7.

This clonotype was observed a handful of times. The chain has TRBV19 and TRBJ2-7, with 10 nucleotides matching TRBD1. V shed 6 bases, J shed 5 bases, and the junction held 4 bases outside the gene matches. Germline V CDR1 and CDR2: LNHDA, SQIVND (reference sequence). CDR3 length: 13 residues. The chain's CDR3 is CASRPDRGHEQYF. DNA of the CDR3: TGTGCCAGTAGGCCAGACAGGGGGCACGAGCAGTACTTC. Based on the CDR3 plus reference TRBV19 and TRBJ2-7, the full variable domain is DGGITQSPKYLFRKEGQNVTLSCEQNLNHDAMYWYRQDPGQGLRLIYYSQIVNDFQKGDIAEGYSVSREKKESFPLTVTSAQKNPTAFYLCASRPDRGHEQYFGPGTRLTVT.

This clonotype was seen ten or more times. This chain uses TRBV5-1 with TRBJ1-2; D not certain. This CDR3 has 16 amino acids. Germline V gene lookup returns CDR1 SGHRS and CDR2 YFSETQ. V lost 2 bases, J lost 4 bases, and 18 bases lay in between. The CDR3 region is CASSFEPDKILYGYTF. Here the CDR3 DNA reads TGCGCCAGCAGCTTCGAACCCGATAAAATCCTCTATGGCTACACCTTC. The complete variable domain, with remaining parts taken from reference TRBV5-1 and TRBJ1-2, reads KAGVTQTPRYLIKTRGQQVTLSCSPISGHRSVSWYQQTPGQGLQFLFEYFSETQRNKGNFPGRFSGRQFSNSRSEMNVSTLELGDSALYLCASSFEPDKILYGYTFGSGTRLTVV.

This clonotype has ten or more counts. The rearrangement links TRBV7-9 to TRBJ2-1; possible D gene TRBD2, 5 bases. The V and J ends lost 8 bases and 8 bases respectively, with 10 bases between them. Germline values: CDR1 SEHNR, CDR2 FQNEAQ (reference sequence). The CDR3 totals 11 residues. CDR3 DNA: TGTGCCAGCCAGAGGGTCGATGAGCAGTTCTTC. Its translation is CASQRVDEQFF.

In this sample, this clonotype turned up many times. The chain is built from TRBV28 and TRBJ1-1; D gene uncertain. Germline V gene lookup returns CDR1 MDHEN and CDR2 SYDVKM. V shed 6 bases and J shed 0 bases, with 8 bases lying between them. The CDR3 has 13 amino acids. As DNA, the CDR3 is TGTGCCAGCAGCTTCGGGATGAACACTGAAGCTTTCTTT. Translated: CASSFGMNTEAFF. The whole variable domain, remainder taken from reference TRBV28 and TRBJ1-1, is DVKVTQSSRYLVKRTGEKVFLECVQDMDHENMFWYRQDPGLGLRLIYFSYDVKMKEKGDIPEGYSVSREKKERFSLILESASTNQTSMYLCASSFGMNTEAFFGQGTRLTVV.

This clonotype came up many times. The V and J genes are TRBV28 and TRBJ2-7; D might be TRBD2 (6 bases). In germline, CDR1 is MDHEN, CDR2 SYDVKM. The V end lost 5 bases, the J end lost 0 bases, and 14 bases lay between the germline ends. The CDR3 loop spans 15 amino acids. The CDR3: CASSEIAAGSYEQYF. For the CDR3, the DNA is TGTGCCAGCAGTGAGATAGCGGCCGGCTCCTACGAGCAGTACTTC.

About this clonotype: A single base separates this from a much larger clone, so it may be a read error. V gene TRBV7-9 combines with J gene TRBJ2-3; 8 bases map to TRBD2. The germline V gene encodes CDR1 SEHNR and CDR2 FQNEAQ (reference sequence). The ends lost 11 bases at V and 5 bases at J; junction bases unmatched: 12. This CDR3 region has 14 residues. CDR3 sequence (DNA): TGTGCCGCGGGCGGGAGGAGGGGTCGAGATACGCAGTATTTT. This gives the protein CAAGGRRGRDTQYF.

This clonotype was seen many times. V gene TRBV7-9 combines with J gene TRBJ2-1; tentatively, D is TRBD1 (5 bases). The V end was cut by 6 bases, the J end by 3 bases, with 27 bases between. CDR3 length: 19 amino acids. CDR1 and CDR2 (germline): SEHNR, FQNEAQ (reference sequence). The DNA of the CDR3 is TGTGCCAGCAGTTTTACCCCCCGGTGGGGCCCTTTATACTACAATGAGCAGTTCTTC. It codes for CASSFTPRWGPLYYNEQFF.

This sequence joins TRBV10-3 and TRBJ2-5; 10 bases map to TRBD1. CDR1 ENHRY and CDR2 SYGVKD come from the germline V gene. With V trimmed by 5 bases and J by 4 bases, 10 bases remained unmatched. This CDR3 contains 16 residues. The DNA for the CDR3 is TGTGCCATCAGTAACCCCGACAGGGGGCGCGGAGAGACCCAGTACTTC. This translates into CAISNPDRGRGETQYF.